The clone carrying this T cell receptor beta chain was found a few times. The record originates from a study of beta chain features in type 1 diabetes. Sequencing targeted expressed TCRB transcripts, as all isolated RNA had been reverse transcribed. Sequenced by immunoSEQ multiplex PCR; TCRdb stores in-frame clones only, minus some. Seen here are 200,000 to 250,000 clones, 9.6% observed once, and the top ten hold under 0.045%. The CDR3 covers 14 residues. V lost 6 bases and J lost 3, with 15 bases in between. Germline loops: CDR1 MNHEY, CDR2 SVGAGI. This chain links TRBV6-5 with TRBJ2-7; the D gene is possibly TRBD1 (6 bases). Input material: naive CD4+ T cells from blood. The TCR sequence derives from a woman aged 18-29 years in good health. The CDR3 reads CASRIRDTNYEQYF. The CDR3 DNA follows: TGTGCCAGCAGGATCCGGGACACCAACTACGAGCAGTACTTC.